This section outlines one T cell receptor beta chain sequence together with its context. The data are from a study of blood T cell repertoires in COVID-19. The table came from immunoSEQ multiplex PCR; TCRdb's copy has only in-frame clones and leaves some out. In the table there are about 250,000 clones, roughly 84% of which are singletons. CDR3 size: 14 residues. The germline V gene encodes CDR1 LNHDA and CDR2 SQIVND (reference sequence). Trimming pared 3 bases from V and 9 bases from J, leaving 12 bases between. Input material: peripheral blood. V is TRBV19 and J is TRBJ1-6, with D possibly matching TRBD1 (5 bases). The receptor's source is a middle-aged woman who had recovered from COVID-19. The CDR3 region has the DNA TGTGCCAGTAGTATCGGGGGGGAGAGTTCACCCCTCCACTTT. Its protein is CASSIGGESSPLHF.